The entry below describes one T cell receptor beta chain. The target of this receptor is not known. Nothing much larger sits one base from this clone, and base qualities are not available. The CDR3, from cysteine to phenylalanine, totals 15 residues. This entry keeps only the CDR3 DNA: 45 bases, framed from base 1. From V the trimming removes 4 bases and from J it removes 2 bases, while the gene matches leave 6 bases of the junction unaccounted for. Looking up the germline V gene (reference sequence) yields CDR1 SGHNT and CDR2 YYREEE. This entry is derived from a study of blood T cell repertoires in COVID-19 (dated by TCRdb to the early 2020s). For context, the study as a whole: Samples covering the acute and convalescent phases of COVID-19 were provided by collaborators in the United States, Italy and Spain. The prospective study material was composed of cDNA or gDNA derived from T cells, B-cell-depleted T cells, or PBMCs. Deeply sampled blood TCRbeta repertoires from subjects exposed to, actively infected with, or recovered from COVID-19 were included in the dataset. A freely available public database, intended as a resource for researchers studying the immune response to SARS-CoV-2, is where the repertoires were released. Samples were obtained from the ongoing ImmuneRACE study (first 160 participants) and from 1,254 subjects provided by 6 global collaborators. A de-identified subject ID, COVID-19 status, age in years and sex were almost always included in the sample metadata. HLA class I and class II types, where available, came from metadata supplied by the sample provider rather than from assay-based typing.

Study-wide findings and limitations: The quantity of clinical and demographic metadata differed by source and by participant and was supplied without curation.

TCRbeta CDR3 regions were amplified from genomic DNA using the immunoSEQ Assay, a bias-controlled multiplex PCR. Per the source publication's procedure: Nucleated cell counts per sample were estimated from amplification of reference gene primers within the assay. To quantify the absolute abundance of each unique TCRbeta CDR3 rearrangement, sequence reads were collapsed and filtered. For each sample, productive Simpson clonality was calculated by taking the square root of Simpson's diversity index across productive rearrangements. This immuneACCESS table, as held by TCRdb, lists in-frame sequences with V and J called but not all clones. Of the missing ones, under half trace to an unresolved V gene in checked studies; the others have no known cause. The DNA was the basis for D and trimming; V, J and clone size are from that table. The sample includes some 26,000 clones, with roughly four fifths observed a single time. The ten largest clones add up to around 70% of the sample.

The collaborating institutions used their own protocols to collect whole blood in K2EDTA tubes. For TCRbeta analysis, collaborator samples were shipped as frozen whole blood, as isolated PBMCs, or as DNA extracted from either sample type. This sequence originates from a man between 65 and 85 years old with acute or convalescent COVID-19. Material for sequencing was peripheral blood. The chain is made from TRBV5-4 and TRBJ2-7, and TRBD2 matches 10 of the central bases. The CDR3 protein is CASSTGLAEAYEQYF. The nucleotide sequence reads TGTGCCAGCAGCACCGGACTAGCGGAGGCCTACGAGCAGTACTTC.